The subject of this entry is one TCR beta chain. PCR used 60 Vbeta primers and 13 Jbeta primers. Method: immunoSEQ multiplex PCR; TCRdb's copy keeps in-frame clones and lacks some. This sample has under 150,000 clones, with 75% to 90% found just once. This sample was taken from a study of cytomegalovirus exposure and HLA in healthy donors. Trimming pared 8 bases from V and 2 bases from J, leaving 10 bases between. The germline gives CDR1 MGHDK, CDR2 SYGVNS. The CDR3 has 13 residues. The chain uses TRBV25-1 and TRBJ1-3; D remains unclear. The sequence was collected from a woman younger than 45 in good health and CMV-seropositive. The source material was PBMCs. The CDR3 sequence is CASHQSPGNTIYF. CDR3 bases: TGTGCCAGCCATCAAAGCCCTGGAAACACCATATATTTT.